This is a list of T cell receptor beta chains from one sample in a study of shared clonotypes between healthy human individuals. Profiling relied on immunoSEQ multiplex PCR, and the TCRdb table lists in-frame clones only, not all of them. Among fewer than 850,000 clones listed, roughly 96% were seen once. The sequenced sample was naive CD8+ T cells sorted from blood. Receptor source: a young man in good health. Each CDR3 is given with its conserved first and last residue. The D gene is left open where the match is weak.

j_gene,v_gene,d_gene,CDR3nt,CDR3aa
TRBJ1-1,TRBV7-9,-,TGTGCCAGCAGCTTACCCACAGGGAAGACTGAAGCTTTCTTT,CASSLPTGKTEAFF
TRBJ2-7,TRBV7-6,TRBD1,TGTGCCAGCAGCTTAGGGGACAGCTCCTACGAGCAGTACTTC,CASSLGDSSYEQYF
TRBJ2-1,TRBV9,TRBD1,TGTGCCAGCAGCCTGGACAGGGGGCGTTACAATGAGCAGTTCTTC,CASSLDRGRYNEQFF
TRBJ2-1,TRBV5-4,-,TGTGCCAGCAGCTACGAAGGAGTAGGACCCAATGAGCAGTTCTTC,CASSYEGVGPNEQFF
TRBJ2-3,TRBV11-2,-,TGTGCCAGCAGCTTAATCCTCACCCTCGGTGATACGCAGTATTTT,CASSLILTLGDTQYF
TRBJ2-3,TRBV7-9,TRBD2,TGTGCCACACTAGCGGGATCAGATACGCAGTATTTT,CATLAGSDTQYF
TRBJ2-5,TRBV13,-,TGTGCCAGCAGCTTAGCCGGAGGCAGGGACGAGACCCAGTACTTC,CASSLAGGRDETQYF
TRBJ1-5,TRBV6-1,-,TGTGCCATCATGTGGGGGGCGCGGGGCAATCAGCCCCAGCATTTT,CAIMWGARGNQPQHF
TRBJ1-5,TRBV27,-,TGTGCCAGCAGTTCCCTTCCTGGGAGCAATCAGCCCCAGCATTTT,CASSSLPGSNQPQHF
TRBJ2-3,TRBV5-4,-,TGTGCCAGCAGCTTGGCCTACAGGAGCACAGATACGCAGTATTTT,CASSLAYRSTDTQYF
TRBJ1-3,TRBV9,-,TGTGCCAGCAGCACCCCAGGGGCTGGAAACACCATATATTTT,CASSTPGAGNTIYF
TRBJ2-1,TRBV13,-,TGTGCCAGCAGCCCAGAGGGGGAATCCTACAATGAGCAGTTCTTC,CASSPEGESYNEQFF
TRBJ2-7,TRBV12-2,-,TGTGCAAAACAAAGACCCCGGCAGTACTTC,CAKQRPRQYF
TRBJ1-1,TRBV5-1,-,TGCGCCAGCAGCCTACCCCGGTCGGACACTGAAGCTTTCTTT,CASSLPRSDTEAFF
TRBJ2-2,TRBV19,-,TGTGCCAGTAGTATTCAAGGGGATGTGAGCACCGGGGAGCTGTTTTTT,CASSIQGDVSTGELFF
TRBJ2-3,TRBV27,-,TGTGCCAGCAGTTTACAGGGAGCAGCCAGCTTATCGCAGTATTTT,CASSLQGAASLSQYF
TRBJ2-7,TRBV7-9,-,TGTGCCAGCAGCTTTATGAACGAGCAGTACTTC,CASSFMNEQYF
TRBJ2-1,TRBV29-1,-,TGCAGCGTGGCAGGATGGCGTGAGCAGTTCTTC,CSVAGWREQFF
TRBJ2-7,TRBV25-1,-,TGTGCCAGCAGTGACGGGGGGCCAGGGGAGGCCTACGAGCAGTACTTC,CASSDGGPGEAYEQYF
TRBJ2-7,TRBV5-1,-,TGCGCCAGCAGCCCCGACCTCTACGAGCAGTACTTC,CASSPDLYEQYF
TRBJ2-1,TRBV6-1,TRBD2,TGTGCCAGCCGGGGACTAGCGGGATTCGATGAGCAGTTCTTC,CASRGLAGFDEQFF
TRBJ2-1,TRBV29-1,-,TGCAGCGTGGGGGGTTTAGTAACGGATGAGCAGTTCTTC,CSVGGLVTDEQFF
TRBJ1-4,TRBV27,-,TGTGCCAGCAGCAAGGGAGGAGTTCTCCCTTTTAATGAAAAACTGTTTTTT,CASSKGGVLPFNEKLFF
TRBJ2-7,TRBV28,-,TGTGCCAGCAGCCCACCCCGGGGCCAGCCCCATCAGCAGTACTTC,CASSPPRGQPHQQYF
TRBJ2-5,TRBV5-8,TRBD2,TGTGCCAGCAGCTTGAGACTAGCGGCCTACCAAGAGACCCAGTACTTC,CASSLRLAAYQETQYF
TRBJ2-5,TRBV29-1,-,TGCAGCGTTGAAGGGTGGGGGGCGCGATTAGAGACCCAGTACTTC,CSVEGWGARLETQYF
TRBJ2-7,TRBV4-1,TRBD2,TGCGCCAGCAGCCAAGGTGCGGGCGGGAGGATCTACGAGCAGTACTTC,CASSQGAGGRIYEQYF